A single sample gave rise to the 8 T cell receptor beta chains below, sequenced in a study of post-analysis software for immune sequencing data. General study results and limits: Comparison of patients with controls showed a handful of TRBV segments more frequent in patients, TRBV5-6, TRBV5-1 and TRBV20-1 among them.

Carried by the TCR beta cDNA libraries were unique molecular identifiers. TCRdb reprocessed the PCR reads with MiXCR, giving one entry per CDR3 protein. The sample lists approximately 440,000 distinct CDR3 sequences, 45% occurring once. No antigen is known for these receptors. The sample was blood. These receptors all come from a girl aged 5-17 years with multiple sclerosis.

In its sample, this clonotype was seen a few times. The J gene is TRBJ2-7, the V gene TRBV12-3 or TRBV12-4, with D possibly being TRBD1 (5 bases). V lost 6 bases and J 2 bases, leaving 14 bases between the germline ends. The CDR3 contains 14 residues. The CDR3 nucleotides read TGTGCCAGCAGACCCCGCCAGGGCCCCTACGAGCAGTACTTC. It translates to CASRPRQGPYEQYF.

This clonotype was observed a few times. The chain joins TRBV28 to TRBJ2-7, with 9 bases that match TRBD2. With V trimmed by 5 bases and J by 0 bases, 8 bases remained unmatched. The germline V gene encodes CDR1 MDHEN and CDR2 SYDVKM. The CDR3 covers 16 residues. The CDR3 nucleotides read TGTGCCAGCAGTCCTCTAGCGGGGCTTAGCTCCTACGAGCAGTACTTC. The encoded protein is CASSPLAGLSSYEQYF.

With regard to this clonotype: Compared with germline, one end of the junction differs, possibly owing to a read error. The chain has TRBV11-2 and TRBJ2-1; 13 positions match TRBD2. Germline loops: CDR1 SGHAT, CDR2 FQNNGV. The CDR3 consists of 17 residues. The CDR3 here is CASSLDRTSGSYIEQFF. CDR3 DNA: TGTGCCAGCAGCTTAGACCGGACTAGCGGGAGCTACATTGAGCAGTTCTTC. Looking up the rest from reference TRBV11-2 and TRBJ2-1 gives the full variable domain: EAGVAQSPRYKIIEKRQSVAFWCNPISGHATLYWYQQILGQGPKLLIQFQNNGVVDDSQLPKDRFSAERLKGVDSTLKIQPAKLEDSAVYLCASSLDRTSGSYIEQFFGPGTRLTVL.

This clonotype has just a few counts. The rearrangement links TRBV4-1 to TRBJ2-3, with D uncertain. The CDR3 totals 18 residues. Germline CDR1 and CDR2: MGHRA and YSYEKL. V dropped 0 bases and J dropped 2 bases, with 18 bases sitting between them. The DNA for the CDR3 is TGCGCCAGCAGCCAAGATACTACTGCGGCAACTTACACAGATACGCAGTATTTT. Translating gives CASSQDTTAATYTDTQYF.

This clonotype was picked up a small number of times. V gene TRBV29-1 combines with J gene TRBJ2-7; D is unclear. Trimming stripped 0 bases from V and 0 bases from J, with 15 bases between. Germline values: CDR1 SQVTM, CDR2 ANQGSEA. The CDR3 runs 16 residues. CDR3 region: CSVEDHGRSPSYEQYF. CDR3 bases: TGCAGCGTTGAAGACCACGGGCGATCTCCCTCCTACGAGCAGTACTTC.

This clonotype was recorded a few times. The chain carries TRBV2 and TRBJ2-3; D possibly uses TRBD1 or TRBD2 (5 bases each). This CDR3 is 15 amino acids long. Between the trimmed V and J ends, which lost 1 base and 3 bases, there was a span of 11 bases. Looked up from germline, CDR1 is SNHLY and CDR2 is FYNNEI. The CDR3 loop is CASSEEVEGTDTQYF. The CDR3 DNA is TGTGCCAGCAGTGAAGAAGTAGAGGGGACAGATACGCAGTATTTT.

The genes are TRBV15 and TRBJ2-5; D remains ambiguous. Trimming cost V 0 bases and J 4 bases, with 6 bases left between them. The CDR3 totals 13 residues. Germline CDR1 is LNHNV and CDR2 is YYDKDF (reference sequence). The CDR3 sequence is CATSRDSGETQYF. The CDR3 coding sequence is TGTGCCACCAGCAGAGACTCGGGAGAGACCCAGTACTTC.

This clonotype appeared a few times. The V and J genes are TRBV5-1 and TRBJ2-7, with 14 bases that match TRBD2. The V gene's germline CDR1 is SGHRS and CDR2 YFSETQ. With V trimmed by 4 bases and J by 2 bases, 8 bases remained unmatched. The CDR3 has 17 residues. For the CDR3, the DNA is TGCGCCAGCAGCCCGGGACTAGCGGGAGCCCTCACCTACGAGCAGTACTTC. Encoded protein: CASSPGLAGALTYEQYF.